This T cell receptor (beta chain) was sequenced in a study of molecular identifiers for immune sequencing clone quantification (dated by TCRdb to the late 2010s). In terms of the full investigation: For a replicate experiment, RNA from roughly 20,000 or 100,000 naive CD8 T cells was divided into five aliquots, and four of the five aliquots were sequenced. CD8 T cells were used in a methods study to benchmark molecular-identifier clustering-based TCR repertoire sequencing (MIDCIRS) and TCR RNA copy counting.

Libraries of naive CD8 T cells were built from anywhere between about 17,000 and 1,000,000 sorted cells, with 10%, 30% or 50% of the purified RNA used. Naive CD8 T cells were FACS-sorted as CD8+CD4-CCR7+CD45RA+ on a BD FACSAria II into RLT Plus buffer. Detection sensitivity was tested by spiking Jurkat RNA equal to some 11 TCR copies' worth into samples containing 20,000-1,000,000 naive CD8 T cells. Enrichment of CD8 T cells was done with RosetteSep CD8+ T Cell Enrichment Cocktail plus Ficoll-Paque, and ACK red cell lysis came afterward. From the cysteine up to the phenylalanine, the CDR3 has a length of 15 residues. Kept here is only the CDR3 DNA, which spans 45 bases and is read in frame from base 1. V is cut by 2 bases and J by 5 bases, and the space between the germline ends is 16 bases. The germline V gene yields WSHSY for CDR1 and SAAADI for CDR2. Results the study describes overall, beyond this receptor: Naive libraries contained spiked-in Jurkat TCR RNA (10 copies' worth), which is not part of the donor repertoire. Even against a background of one million naive CD8 T cells, spiked-in Jurkat TCR RNA amounting to a single cell's worth was reported to be detectable. Identical TCR molecules sharing a barcode could cause highly expanded clone sizes to be underestimated. When barcode sub-clustering was omitted, TCR diversity was inflated by chimeric consensus sequences, with chimeras reaching as high as 47%. Approximately 3 recovered TCR RNA copies per cell were obtained by modeling, versus about 10 by digital PCR, implying a capture efficiency of about 30%. Clones above 20 RNA copies held over 98% of molecules in CMV-specific effector cells but under 1% in naive cells.

Libraries were built with PCR. The instrument was an Illumina HiSeq 4000. Bulk TCR libraries were generated as previously described, with the TCR primers listed in Table S5 used. Total RNA was purified with the Qiagen AllPrep DNA/RNA kit. Before any analysis, reads coming from multiple sequencing runs of the same library were combined into one pool. In the paper's pipeline: Only reads with exact TCR constant sequence were kept, trimmed to 150 nt, and grouped by their 12-nt molecular barcodes. Reads in each barcode group were sub-clustered using a 15% Levenshtein threshold, and a quality-weighted consensus sequence was built for each RNA molecule. Non-functional sequences were excluded, and lower-count sequences lying one edit away from another sequence were also excluded. Based on a fit of two negative binomial distributions, barcode sub-clusters having less than 20% of the maximum read count were discarded. The raw public reads went through TCRdb reprocessing: fastp at Q25, MiXCR clone calling, in-frame beta chains kept. Entries that share a CDR3 protein sequence are merged under the most common genes and DNA. The V and J calls and clone size are TCRdb's, not the authors'. The sample records about half a million distinct CDR3 sequences, 20% to 25% of which are singletons. Of the sample, more than 0.8% is held by the ten largest clones.

To note about this clonotype: Its recognized antigen is unknown. No qualities accompany the bases; no much larger clone lies one base away.

Sequencing used naive CD8+ T cells from blood, with Jurkat cell RNA spiked in. The sample's cell subset or site, from its label and the paper: FACS-sorted CD8+CD4-CCR7+CD45RA+ naive T cells. This TCR was recovered from a human donor in good health. Some libraries in this study had Jurkat cell RNA spiked in. The V and J genes are TRBV10-2 and TRBJ2-7, and possibly TRBD1, on 5 matching bases. The nucleotide sequence is given as TGCGCCAGCAGTGAGAGGGGCCTACGGTCCGACGAGCAGTACTTC. This codes for CASSERGLRSDEQYF.